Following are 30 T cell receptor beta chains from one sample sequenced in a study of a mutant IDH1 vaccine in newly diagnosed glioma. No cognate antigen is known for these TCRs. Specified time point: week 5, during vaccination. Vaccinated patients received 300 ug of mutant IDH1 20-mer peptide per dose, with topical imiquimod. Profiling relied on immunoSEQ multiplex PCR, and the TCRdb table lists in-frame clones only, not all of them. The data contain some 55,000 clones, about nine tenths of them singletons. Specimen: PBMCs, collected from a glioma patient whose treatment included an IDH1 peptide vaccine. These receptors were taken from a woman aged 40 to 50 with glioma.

CDR3 sequence: CASSSGVGYGYTF. In DNA form, the CDR3 reads TGTGCCAGCAGCTCAGGAGTGGGATATGGCTACACCTTC. The chain joins TRBV11-2 to TRBJ1-2; D remains ambiguous. V shed 4 bases and J shed 5 bases, with 11 bases lying between them. The CDR3 is 13 residues long. The germline gives CDR1 SGHAT, CDR2 FQNNGV.

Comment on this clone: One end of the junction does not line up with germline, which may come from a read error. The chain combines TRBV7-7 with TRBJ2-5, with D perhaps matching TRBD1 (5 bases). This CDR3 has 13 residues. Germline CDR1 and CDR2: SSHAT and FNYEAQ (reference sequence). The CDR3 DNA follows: TGTGCTAGCAGCCCCAGGGAACAAGAGACCCAGTACTTC. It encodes CASSPREQETQYF.

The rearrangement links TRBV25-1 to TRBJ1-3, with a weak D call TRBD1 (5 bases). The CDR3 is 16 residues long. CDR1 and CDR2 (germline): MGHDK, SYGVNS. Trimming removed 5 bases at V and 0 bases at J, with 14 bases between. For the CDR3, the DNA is TGTGCCAGCAGTCCCCATAAGGGGTACTCTGGAAACACCATATATTTT. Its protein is CASSPHKGYSGNTIYF.

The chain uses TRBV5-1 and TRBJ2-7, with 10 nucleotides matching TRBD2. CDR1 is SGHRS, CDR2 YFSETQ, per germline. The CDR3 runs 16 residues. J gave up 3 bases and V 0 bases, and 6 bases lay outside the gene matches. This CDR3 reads CASSLVVAGGVYEQYF. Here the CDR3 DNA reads TGCGCCAGCAGCTTGGTGGTAGCGGGGGGTGTCTACGAGCAGTACTTC.

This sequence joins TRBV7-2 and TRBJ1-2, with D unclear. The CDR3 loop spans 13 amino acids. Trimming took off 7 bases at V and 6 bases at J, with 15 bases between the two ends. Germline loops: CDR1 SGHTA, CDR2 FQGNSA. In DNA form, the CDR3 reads TGTGCCAGCACCCGGATAGGAACAAATGGCTACACCTTC. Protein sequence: CASTRIGTNGYTF.

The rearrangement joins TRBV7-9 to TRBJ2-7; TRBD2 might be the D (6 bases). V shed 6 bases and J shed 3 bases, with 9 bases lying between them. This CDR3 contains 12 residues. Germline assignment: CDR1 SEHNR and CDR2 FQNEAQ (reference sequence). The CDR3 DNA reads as TGTGCCAGCAGTTCGGAGGGCTACGAGCAGTACTTC. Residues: CASSSEGYEQYF.

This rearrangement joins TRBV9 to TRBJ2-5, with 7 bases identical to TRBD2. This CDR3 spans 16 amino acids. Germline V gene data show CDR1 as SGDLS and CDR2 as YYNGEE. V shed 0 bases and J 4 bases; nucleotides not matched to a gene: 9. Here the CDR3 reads CASSVGGSVRRETQYF. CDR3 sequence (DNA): TGTGCCAGCAGCGTAGGCGGGAGTGTGAGGCGAGAGACCCAGTACTTC.

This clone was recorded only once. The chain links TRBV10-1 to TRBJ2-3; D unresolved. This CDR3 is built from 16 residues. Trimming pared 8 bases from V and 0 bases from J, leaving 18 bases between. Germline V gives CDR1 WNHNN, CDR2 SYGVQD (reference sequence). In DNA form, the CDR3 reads TGCGCCAGCCCCCTACGGCCCTTAAGAAGCACAGATACGCAGTATTTT. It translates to CASPLRPLRSTDTQYF.

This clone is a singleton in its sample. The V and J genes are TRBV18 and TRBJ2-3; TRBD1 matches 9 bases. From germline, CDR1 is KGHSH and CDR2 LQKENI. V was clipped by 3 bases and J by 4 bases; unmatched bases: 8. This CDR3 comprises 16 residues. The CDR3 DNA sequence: TGTGCCAGCTCACCCCGGGACAGGGCCCATGCAGATACGCAGTATTTT. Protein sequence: CASSPRDRAHADTQYF.

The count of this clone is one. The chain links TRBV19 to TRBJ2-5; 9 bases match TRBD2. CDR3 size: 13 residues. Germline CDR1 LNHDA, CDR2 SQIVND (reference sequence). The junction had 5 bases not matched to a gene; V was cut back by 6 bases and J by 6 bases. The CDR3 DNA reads TGTGCCAGTAGACCTAGCGGGACACAGACCCAGTACTTC. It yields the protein CASRPSGTQTQYF. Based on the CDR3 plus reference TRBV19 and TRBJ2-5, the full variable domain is DGGITQSPKYLFRKEGQNVTLSCEQNLNHDAMYWYRQDPGQGLRLIYYSQIVNDFQKGDIAEGYSVSREKKESFPLTVTSAQKNPTAFYLCASRPSGTQTQYFGPGTRLLVL.

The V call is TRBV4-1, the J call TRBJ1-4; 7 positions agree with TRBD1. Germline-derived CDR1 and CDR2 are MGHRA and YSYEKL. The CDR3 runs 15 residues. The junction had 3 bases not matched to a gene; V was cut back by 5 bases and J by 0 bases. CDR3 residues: CASSSDRTTNEKLFF. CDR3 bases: TGCGCCAGCAGCTCGGACAGGACAACTAATGAAAAACTGTTTTTT.

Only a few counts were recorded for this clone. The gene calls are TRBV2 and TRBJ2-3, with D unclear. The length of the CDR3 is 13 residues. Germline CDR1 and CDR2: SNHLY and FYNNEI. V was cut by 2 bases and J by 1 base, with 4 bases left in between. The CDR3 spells CASSERGTDTQYF. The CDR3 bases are TGTGCCAGCAGTGAACGGGGCACAGATACGCAGTATTTT.

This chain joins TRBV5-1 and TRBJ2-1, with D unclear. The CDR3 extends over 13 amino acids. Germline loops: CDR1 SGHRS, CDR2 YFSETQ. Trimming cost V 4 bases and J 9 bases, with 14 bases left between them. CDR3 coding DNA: TGCGCCAGCAGCACATCAACAGTCGGTGAGCAGTTCTTC. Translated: CASSTSTVGEQFF.

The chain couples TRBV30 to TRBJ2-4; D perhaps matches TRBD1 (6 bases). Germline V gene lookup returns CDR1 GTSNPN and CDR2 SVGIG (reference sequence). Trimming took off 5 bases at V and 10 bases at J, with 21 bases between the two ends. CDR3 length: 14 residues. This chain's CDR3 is CAWGLNFRTEIQYF. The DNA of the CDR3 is TGTGCCTGGGGGTTGAATTTTCGGACAGAAATTCAGTACTTC.

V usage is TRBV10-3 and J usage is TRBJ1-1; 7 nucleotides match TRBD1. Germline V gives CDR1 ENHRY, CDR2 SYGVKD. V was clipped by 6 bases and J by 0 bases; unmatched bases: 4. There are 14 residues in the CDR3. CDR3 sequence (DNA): TGTGCCATCAGACCGGGACAGATGAACACTGAAGCTTTCTTT. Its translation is CAIRPGQMNTEAFF.

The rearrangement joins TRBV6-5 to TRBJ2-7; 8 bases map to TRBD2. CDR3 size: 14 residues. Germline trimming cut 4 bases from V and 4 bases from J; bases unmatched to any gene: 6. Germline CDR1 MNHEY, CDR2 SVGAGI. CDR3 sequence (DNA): TGTGCCAGCAGTTCAAGCGGGAGATCATACGAGCAGTACTTC. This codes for CASSSSGRSYEQYF.

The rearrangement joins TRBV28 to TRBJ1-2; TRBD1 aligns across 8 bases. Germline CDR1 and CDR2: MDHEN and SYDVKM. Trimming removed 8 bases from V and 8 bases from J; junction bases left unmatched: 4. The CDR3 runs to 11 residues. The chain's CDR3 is CASQDRVGYTF. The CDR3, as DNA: TGTGCCAGCCAGGACAGGGTCGGCTACACCTTC.

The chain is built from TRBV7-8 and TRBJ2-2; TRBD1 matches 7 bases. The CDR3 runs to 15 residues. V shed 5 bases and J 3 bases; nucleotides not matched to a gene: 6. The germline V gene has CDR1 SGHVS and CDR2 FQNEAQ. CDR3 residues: CASSLDRADTGELFF. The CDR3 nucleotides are TGTGCCAGCAGCCTTGACAGGGCGGACACCGGGGAGCTGTTTTTT. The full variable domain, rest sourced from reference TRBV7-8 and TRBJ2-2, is GAGVSQSPRYKVAKRGQDVALRCDPISGHVSLFWYQQALGQGPEFLTYFQNEAQLDKSGLPSDRFFAERPEGSVSTLKIQRTQQEDSAVYLCASSLDRADTGELFFGEGSRLTVL.

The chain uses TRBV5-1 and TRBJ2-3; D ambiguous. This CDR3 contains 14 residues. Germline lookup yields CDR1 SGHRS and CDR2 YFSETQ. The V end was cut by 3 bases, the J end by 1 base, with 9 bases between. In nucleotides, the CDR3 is TGCGCCAGCAGCTCTAGACCCGGCACAGATACGCAGTATTTT. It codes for CASSSRPGTDTQYF.

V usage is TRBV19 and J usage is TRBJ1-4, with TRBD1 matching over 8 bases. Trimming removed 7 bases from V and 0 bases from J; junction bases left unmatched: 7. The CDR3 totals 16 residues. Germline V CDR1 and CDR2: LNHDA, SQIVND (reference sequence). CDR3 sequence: CASKDDRGSTNEKLFF. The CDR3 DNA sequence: TGTGCCAGTAAAGACGACAGGGGCTCAACTAATGAAAAACTGTTTTTT.

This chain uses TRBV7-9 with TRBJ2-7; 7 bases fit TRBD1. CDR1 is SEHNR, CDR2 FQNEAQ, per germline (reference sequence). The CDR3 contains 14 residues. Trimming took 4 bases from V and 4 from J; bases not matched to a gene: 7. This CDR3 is CASSSNRGSYEQYF. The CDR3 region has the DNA TGTGCCAGCAGCTCAAACAGGGGATCTTACGAGCAGTACTTC.

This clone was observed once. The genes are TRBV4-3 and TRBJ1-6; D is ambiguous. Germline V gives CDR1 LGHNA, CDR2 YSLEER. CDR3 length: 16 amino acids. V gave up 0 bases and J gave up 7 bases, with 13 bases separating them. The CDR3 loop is CASSQDLNRRNSPLHF. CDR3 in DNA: TGCGCCAGCAGCCAAGACCTGAACAGAAGGAATTCACCCCTCCACTTT.

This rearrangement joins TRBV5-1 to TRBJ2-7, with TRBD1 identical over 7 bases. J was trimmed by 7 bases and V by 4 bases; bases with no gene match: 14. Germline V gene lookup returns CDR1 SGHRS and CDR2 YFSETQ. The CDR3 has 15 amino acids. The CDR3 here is CASSTGTAAGGEQYF. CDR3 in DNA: TGCGCCAGCAGCACGGGGACAGCAGCAGGCGGGGAGCAGTACTTC. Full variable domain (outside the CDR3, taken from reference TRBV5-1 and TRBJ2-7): KAGVTQTPRYLIKTRGQQVTLSCSPISGHRSVSWYQQTPGQGLQFLFEYFSETQRNKGNFPGRFSGRQFSNSRSEMNVSTLELGDSALYLCASSTGTAAGGEQYFGPGTRLTVT.

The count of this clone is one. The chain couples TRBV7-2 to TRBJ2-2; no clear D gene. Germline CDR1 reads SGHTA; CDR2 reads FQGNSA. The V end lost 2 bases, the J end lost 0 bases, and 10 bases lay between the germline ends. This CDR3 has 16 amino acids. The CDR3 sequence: CASSLNSAANTGELFF. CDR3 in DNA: TGTGCCAGCAGCTTAAACAGCGCTGCGAACACCGGGGAGCTGTTTTTT.

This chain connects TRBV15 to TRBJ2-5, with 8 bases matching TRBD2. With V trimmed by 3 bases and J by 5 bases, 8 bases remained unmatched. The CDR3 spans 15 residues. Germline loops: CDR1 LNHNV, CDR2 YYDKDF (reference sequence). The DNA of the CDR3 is TGTGCCACCAGCAGCGGCGAGCGGGAGTGGGAGACCCAGTACTTC. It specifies CATSSGEREWETQYF.

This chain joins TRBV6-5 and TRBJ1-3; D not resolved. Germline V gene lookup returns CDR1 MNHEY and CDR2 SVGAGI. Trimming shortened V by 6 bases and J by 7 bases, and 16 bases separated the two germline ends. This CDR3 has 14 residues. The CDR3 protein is CASSRSSQGNTIYF. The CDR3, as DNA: TGTGCCAGCAGCCGATCCTCACAAGGGAACACCATATATTTT.

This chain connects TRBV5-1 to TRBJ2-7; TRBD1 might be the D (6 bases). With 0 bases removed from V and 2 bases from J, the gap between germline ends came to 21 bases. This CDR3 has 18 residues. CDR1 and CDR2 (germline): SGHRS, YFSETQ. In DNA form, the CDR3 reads TGCGCCAGCAGCTTGGGGCCTGGGTACCGGGACACACCCTACGAGCAGTACTTC. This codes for CASSLGPGYRDTPYEQYF.

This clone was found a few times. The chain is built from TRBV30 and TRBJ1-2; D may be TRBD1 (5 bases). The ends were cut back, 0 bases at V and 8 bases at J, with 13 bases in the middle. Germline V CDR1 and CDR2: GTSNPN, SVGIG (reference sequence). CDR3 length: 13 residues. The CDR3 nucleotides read TGTGCCTGGAGTGTGCGGCAGGGTCTAGGCTACACCTTC. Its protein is CAWSVRQGLGYTF.

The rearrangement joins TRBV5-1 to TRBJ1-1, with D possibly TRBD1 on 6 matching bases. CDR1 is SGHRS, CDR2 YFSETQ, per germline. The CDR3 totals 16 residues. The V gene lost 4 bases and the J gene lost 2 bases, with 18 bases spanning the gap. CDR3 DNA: TGCGCCAGCAGCCCATCCCAACAGGGCGGTAACACTGAAGCTTTCTTT. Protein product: CASSPSQQGGNTEAFF.

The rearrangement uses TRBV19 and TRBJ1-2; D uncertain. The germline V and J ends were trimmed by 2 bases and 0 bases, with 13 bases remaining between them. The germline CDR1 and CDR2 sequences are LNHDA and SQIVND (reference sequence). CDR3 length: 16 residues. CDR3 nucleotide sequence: TGTGCCAGTAGTATAATGCAACGGAATACTAACTATGGCTACACCTTC. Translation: CASSIMQRNTNYGYTF.